Below, 24 T cell receptor beta chains from the same sample are listed, as sequenced in a study of prognosis after radiotherapy for stage I lung cancer. TCR beta CDR3 amplification from genomic DNA was performed by two-round multiplex PCR. Amplification in first-round PCR relied on primers specific to each TRBV and TRBJ gene. TCRdb reanalysed the multiplex PCR reads using MiXCR and keeps one entry per CDR3 protein. The data contain around 30,000 distinct CDR3 sequences, 25% to 35% of them seen just once; the ten biggest clones take up around 30%. Sequenced here: PBMCs, sampled before or after stereotactic body radiation therapy (not recorded which). These receptors came from a donor of 50 years or more with non-small cell lung cancer.

This chain's CDR3 is CASRGELVVNEQFF. As DNA, the CDR3 is TGTGCCAGCAGGGGAGAACTAGTGGTTAATGAGCAGTTCTTC. This chain joins TRBV6-1 and TRBJ2-1; maybe TRBD2 (5 bases). Between the trimmed V and J ends, which lost 6 bases and 7 bases, there was a span of 16 bases. In germline, CDR1 is MNHNS, CDR2 SASEGT. CDR3 length: 14 amino acids.

This clonotype was observed at least ten times. V gene TRBV19 combines with J gene TRBJ1-1; 9 nucleotides agree with TRBD1. Germline CDR1 and CDR2: LNHDA and SQIVND (reference sequence). V trimming: 9 bases; J trimming: 6 bases; junction bases outside the gene matches: 11. The CDR3 extends over 14 amino acids. The CDR3 loop reads CARRDREVDAEAFF. CDR3 DNA: TGTGCCAGACGGGACAGGGAGGTCGATGCTGAAGCTTTCTTT. Looking up the rest from reference TRBV19 and TRBJ1-1 gives the full variable domain: DGGITQSPKYLFRKEGQNVTLSCEQNLNHDAMYWYRQDPGQGLRLIYYSQIVNDFQKGDIAEGYSVSREKKESFPLTVTSAQKNPTAFYLCARRDREVDAEAFFGQGTRLTVV.

The chain links TRBV20-1 to TRBJ2-3; no clear D. CDR3 length equals 13 residues. Per the germline V gene, CDR1 is DFQATT and CDR2 is SNEGSKA (reference sequence). With 5 bases removed from V and 6 bases from J, the gap between germline ends came to 15 bases. CDR3 region: CSAEDSLIDTQYF. CDR3 nucleotides: TGCAGTGCTGAAGACTCACTTATCGATACGCAGTATTTT.

As to this clonotype: Possible read error: a much larger clone is one base away. The CDR3 reads CASSLLTSGSSNEHYF. The CDR3 region has the DNA TGCGCCAGCAGCTTATTAACTAGCGGGAGCTCAAACGAGCATTACTTC. The V gene is TRBV5-1, the J gene TRBJ2-7, with 11 nucleotides matching TRBD2. Germline values: CDR1 SGHRS, CDR2 YFSETQ. This CDR3 comprises 16 residues. The full variable domain, completed using reference TRBV5-1 and TRBJ2-7, is KAGVTQTPRYLIKTRGQQVTLSCSPISGHRSVSWYQQTPGQGLQFLFEYFSETQRNKGNFPGRFSGRQFSNSRSEMNVSTLELGDSALYLCASSLLTSGSSNEHYFGPGTRLTVT.

A note on this clonotype: This could be a read error, since a much larger clone is one nucleotide away. V and J are TRBV6-2 or TRBV6-3 and TRBJ2-4; TRBD1 matches 11 bases. With 4 bases clipped from V and 8 bases from J, the junction kept 7 bases outside the gene matches. This CDR3 is 15 amino acids long. Germline CDR1 MNHEY, CDR2 SVGEGT. Here the CDR3 DNA reads TGTGCCAGCAGTTCGGCCCGGGACAGGGGGTACATTCAGTACTTC. It is translated as CASSSARDRGYIQYF.

This clonotype has a count of ten or more. The gene calls are TRBV19 and TRBJ1-2; possible D gene TRBD1, 5 bases. CDR3 size: 11 residues. V shed 9 bases and J shed 2 bases, with 7 bases lying between them. Germline V gene sequence: CDR1 LNHDA, CDR2 SQIVND (reference sequence). CDR3 in DNA: TGTGCCAGGGGGGGGAACTATGGCTACACCTTC. Protein sequence: CARGGNYGYTF. The full variable domain, rest sourced from reference TRBV19 and TRBJ1-2, is DGGITQSPKYLFRKEGQNVTLSCEQNLNHDAMYWYRQDPGQGLRLIYYSQIVNDFQKGDIAEGYSVSREKKESFPLTVTSAQKNPTAFYLCARGGNYGYTFGSGTRLTVV.

This chain links TRBV24-1 with TRBJ2-1, with 7 bases identical to TRBD2. CDR1 and CDR2 (germline): KGHDR, SFDVKD. The length of the CDR3 is 16 residues. The V and J ends lost 3 bases and 8 bases, in that order; junction bases with no gene match: 12. The CDR3 bases are TGTGCCACCAGTGATCCCAGAGGGAGGGCCCCGGATGAGCAGTTCTTC. Amino acids: CATSDPRGRAPDEQFF.

The gene calls are TRBV3-1 and TRBJ2-5; D may be TRBD2 (5 bases). The CDR3 contains 15 residues. V gave up 0 bases and J gave up 5 bases, with 13 bases separating them. Per the germline V gene, CDR1 is LGHDT and CDR2 is YNNKEL (reference sequence). CDR3 residues: CASSQDPVTGETQYF. CDR3 coding DNA: TGTGCCAGCAGCCAAGATCCGGTGACGGGGGAGACCCAGTACTTC.

In its sample, this clonotype was seen many times. V and J are TRBV11-2 and TRBJ1-3; D remains ambiguous. This CDR3 spans 14 amino acids. V lost 7 bases to trimming and J lost 4 bases, with 14 bases between them. The V gene's germline CDR1 is SGHAT and CDR2 FQNNGV. For the CDR3, the DNA is TGTGCCAGCACCAGTAGAGCTCACGGAAACACCATATATTTT. Encoded protein: CASTSRAHGNTIYF.

This clonotype occurred many times. The J gene is TRBJ1-1, the V gene TRBV7-9; D remains unclear. CDR3 length equals 14 residues. The germline V gene has CDR1 SEHNR and CDR2 FQNEAQ (reference sequence). V was trimmed by 1 base and J by 1 base, leaving 7 bases between them. The CDR3 reads CASSLDSSNTEAFF. In DNA form, the CDR3 reads TGTGCCAGCAGCTTAGACAGCTCGAACACTGAAGCTTTCTTT.

There are many counts of this clonotype. The chain is built from TRBV9 and TRBJ2-3, with 9 positions matching TRBD2. V was clipped by 3 bases and J by 2 bases; unmatched bases: 10. Germline V gives CDR1 SGDLS, CDR2 YYNGEE. The CDR3 extends over 17 amino acids. This CDR3 reads CASSGEISGRTTDTQYF. Written as DNA, the CDR3 is TGTGCCAGCAGCGGCGAGATTAGCGGGAGAACCACAGATACGCAGTATTTT.

In this sample, this clonotype turned up many times. The chain couples TRBV5-1 to TRBJ2-1; 9 bases map to TRBD2. CDR3 length: 15 amino acids. Germline V lookup: CDR1 SGHRS, CDR2 YFSETQ. J lost 9 bases, V lost 4 bases, and 11 bases had no gene match. For the CDR3, the DNA is TGCGCCAGCAGCCCCCAGGGGCGGGAGGGCCCTGAGCAGTTCTTC. Translation gives CASSPQGREGPEQFF.

This clonotype was observed at least ten times. This chain joins TRBV2 and TRBJ2-5; 10 bases map to TRBD1. Per the germline V gene, CDR1 is SNHLY and CDR2 is FYNNEI. This CDR3 is built from 15 residues. J lost 5 bases, V lost 5 bases, and 8 bases had no gene match. DNA for the CDR3: TGTGCCAGCAGTAAGGACAGGGGGGCTGGGGAGACCCAGTACTTC. Protein: CASSKDRGAGETQYF.

Comment on this clonotype: The junction differs from germline at one of its ends, possibly a read error. This chain connects TRBV19 to TRBJ1-5; 9 bases are shared with TRBD1. Germline values: CDR1 LNHDA, CDR2 SQIVND (reference sequence). CDR3 length: 17 residues. DNA of the CDR3: TGTGCCAGTAGTAACAACAGGGGGCTATCTAGCAATCAGCCCCAACATTTT. Translating gives CASSNNRGLSSNQPQHF.

The chain couples TRBV28 to TRBJ2-5; 8 nucleotides line up with TRBD2. The CDR3 extends over 15 amino acids. From germline, CDR1 is MDHEN and CDR2 SYDVKM. V gave up 7 bases and J gave up 5 bases; unmatched junction bases: 12. Written as DNA, the CDR3 is TGTGCCAGCATTGGAAGCGGGAGAAGCCATGAGACCCAGTACTTC. Encoded protein: CASIGSGRSHETQYF. Supplemented by reference TRBV28 and TRBJ2-5, the full variable domain reads DVKVTQSSRYLVKRTGEKVFLECVQDMDHENMFWYRQDPGLGLRLIYFSYDVKMKEKGDIPEGYSVSREKKERFSLILESASTNQTSMYLCASIGSGRSHETQYFGPGTRLLVL.

Of note for this clonotype: A read error may explain this, as a much larger clone is one base away. This chain joins TRBV11-1 and TRBJ2-1; D is unclear. The CDR3 has 17 residues. Trimming removed 7 bases at V and 0 bases at J, with 19 bases between. CDR1 and CDR2 (germline): SGHAT, FQDESV (reference sequence). DNA for the CDR3: TGTGCCAGCATCCCCGACACCGGAACAAGCTCCTACAATGAGCAGTTCTTC. Encoded protein: CASIPDTGTSSYNEQFF.

This clonotype was seen at least ten times. J is TRBJ1-1 and V is TRBV28; D not resolved. CDR3 length: 14 amino acids. Trimming pared 6 bases from V and 2 bases from J, leaving 13 bases between. Germline CDR1 and CDR2: MDHEN and SYDVKM. The CDR3: CASSHKPGNTEAFF. The CDR3 coding sequence is TGTGCCAGCAGCCACAAGCCGGGCAACACTGAAGCTTTCTTT.

This clonotype was recorded at least ten times. The chain employs TRBV5-8 and TRBJ2-5; 8 bases align to TRBD1. Germline assignment: CDR1 SGHTS and CDR2 YDEGEE. The J segment lost 7 bases and the V segment lost 2 bases, leaving 7 bases of the junction unmatched. This CDR3 is built from 14 residues. CDR3 sequence (DNA): TGTGCCAGCAGCTTCTCAGGGGGCGGTGGGACCCAGTACTTC. Its protein is CASSFSGGGGTQYF.

This clonotype was counted at least ten times. This chain connects TRBV28 to TRBJ2-7; possible D gene TRBD1, 6 bases. V dropped 10 bases and J dropped 2 bases, with 12 bases sitting between them. The CDR3 has 12 residues. CDR1 and CDR2 from the germline V gene are MDHEN and SYDVKM. The CDR3 region is CATKGQTYEQYF. The CDR3 DNA reads as TGTGCCACCAAAGGACAGACCTACGAGCAGTACTTC.

This clonotype has ten or more counts. V is TRBV5-8 and J is TRBJ2-7, with no clear D. In germline, CDR1 is SGHTS, CDR2 YDEGEE. The V end was cut by 6 bases, the J end by 6 bases, with 19 bases between. CDR3 size: 14 residues. This chain's CDR3 is CASNIDGRHTEQYF. In DNA form, the CDR3 reads TGTGCCAGCAATATTGATGGTAGACACACCGAGCAGTACTTC.

This clonotype occurred many times. V and J are TRBV7-9 and TRBJ2-1; D gene uncertain. Germline V gene data show CDR1 as SEHNR and CDR2 as FQNEAQ (reference sequence). This CDR3 contains 13 residues. With 1 base removed from V and 8 bases from J, the gap between germline ends came to 9 bases. CDR3 amino acids: CASSLDQWDEQFF. The DNA for the CDR3 is TGTGCCAGCAGCTTAGATCAGTGGGATGAGCAGTTCTTC.

This clonotype was recorded a few times. This chain joins TRBV6-2 or TRBV6-3 and TRBJ2-7; D possibly corresponds to TRBD2 (6 bases). There are 17 residues in the CDR3. V lost 5 bases and J 0 bases, leaving 20 bases between the germline ends. The germline gives CDR1 MNHEY, CDR2 SVGEGT. CDR3 loop: CASSLGRRGVSSYEQYF. CDR3 in DNA: TGTGCCAGCAGTCTAGGGCGGCGCGGGGTGAGCTCCTACGAGCAGTACTTC.

This clonotype was observed at least ten times. The V and J genes are TRBV15 and TRBJ2-3; 8 positions agree with TRBD2. Looked up from germline, CDR1 is LNHNV and CDR2 is YYDKDF (reference sequence). V lost 1 base, J lost 1 base, and 1 base stayed unmatched. This CDR3 spans 15 amino acids. In nucleotides, the CDR3 is TGTGCCACCAGCAGAGGGCGGGGGGGCACAGATACGCAGTATTTT. It is translated as CATSRGRGGTDTQYF.

This clonotype was recorded at least ten times. The chain employs TRBV11-2 and TRBJ2-1, with 12 nucleotides matching TRBD2. The trim removed 6 bases at V and 8 bases at J, leaving 11 bases unmatched. The CDR3 loop spans 16 amino acids. Germline-derived CDR1 and CDR2 are SGHAT and FQNNGV. For the CDR3, the DNA is TGTGCCAGCAGTTGGATACTAGCGGGAGGAGGCGATGAGCAGTTCTTC. Translation: CASSWILAGGGDEQFF. The whole variable domain, remainder taken from reference TRBV11-2 and TRBJ2-1, is EAGVAQSPRYKIIEKRQSVAFWCNPISGHATLYWYQQILGQGPKLLIQFQNNGVVDDSQLPKDRFSAERLKGVDSTLKIQPAKLEDSAVYLCASSWILAGGGDEQFFGPGTRLTVL.